The 7 T cell receptor beta chains below were found in one sample sequenced in a study of shared clonotypes between healthy human individuals. TCRdb's table, derived via immunoSEQ multiplex PCR, lists solely in-frame clones and lacks some. The table has about half a million clones, almost 80% seen once; the top ten hold more than 10%. The source material was PBMCs. The receptor source for this set is a woman in her thirties or forties in good health. Some clones in this sample may be carry-over from other donors' samples.

This chain links TRBV5-6 with TRBJ1-3; D not certain. V lost 2 bases and J lost 0, with 9 bases in between. Germline V gives CDR1 SGHDT, CDR2 YYEEEE. CDR3 length equals 15 residues. CDR3 sequence (DNA): TGTGCCAGCAGCTTCTCGGGATACTCTGGAAACACCATATATTTT. This codes for CASSFSGYSGNTIYF. Drawing the rest from reference TRBV5-6 and TRBJ1-3, the complete variable domain is DAGVTQSPTHLIKTRGQQVTLRCSPKSGHDTVSWYQQALGQGPQFIFQYYEEEERQRGNFPDRFSGHQFPNYSSELNVNALLLGDSALYLCASSFSGYSGNTIYFGEGSWLTVV.

The chain couples TRBV10-3 to TRBJ2-1, with TRBD2 matching over 8 bases. V lost 3 bases, J lost 8 bases, and 6 bases stayed unmatched. The germline CDR1 and CDR2 sequences are ENHRY and SYGVKD. This CDR3 spans 14 amino acids. The CDR3 nucleotides are TGTGCCATCAGTGACAGCGGGAGTTCGCATGAGCAGTTCTTC. This sequence encodes CAISDSGSSHEQFF.

This clone showed up just once. The rearrangement joins TRBV27 to TRBJ2-3; possibly TRBD2 for D (6 bases). Trimming stripped 3 bases from V and 0 bases from J, with 16 bases between. CDR1 MNHEY and CDR2 SMNVEV come from the germline V gene (reference sequence). CDR3 length: 17 residues. CDR3: CASSLGGFGASTDTQYF. CDR3 sequence (DNA): TGTGCCAGCAGTTTGGGGGGTTTCGGGGCTAGCACAGATACGCAGTATTTT.

The genes are TRBV5-6 and TRBJ2-5; TRBD1 aligns across 7 bases. The CDR3 runs 14 residues. V lost 4 bases and J lost 4; bases outside the gene matches: 7. Germline V gives CDR1 SGHDT, CDR2 YYEEEE. The CDR3 sequence is CASSMPEGAETQYF. CDR3 DNA: TGTGCCAGCAGCATGCCTGAGGGGGCAGAGACCCAGTACTTC.

This rearrangement joins TRBV20-1 to TRBJ2-7, with D maybe TRBD2 (6 bases). The CDR3 totals 11 residues. The V end was cut by 5 bases, the J end by 3 bases, with 8 bases between. Germline CDR1 DFQATT, CDR2 SNEGSKA (reference sequence). CDR3 in DNA: TGCAGTGCTGCGGACTACTACGAGCAGTACTTC. Amino acids: CSAADYYEQYF.

The chain uses TRBV19 and TRBJ2-7; 9 positions match TRBD2. Trimming took 3 bases from V and 4 from J; bases not matched to a gene: 4. The CDR3 runs to 14 residues. Germline CDR1 and CDR2: LNHDA and SQIVND (reference sequence). This chain's CDR3 is CASSMDLAGYEQYF. The CDR3 region has the DNA TGTGCCAGTAGTATGGATCTAGCGGGGTACGAGCAGTACTTC.

J is TRBJ1-3 and V is TRBV7-9; D not resolved. CDR3 length: 15 residues. Germline V gene lookup returns CDR1 SEHNR and CDR2 FQNEAQ (reference sequence). Trimming took off 0 bases at V and 0 bases at J, with 6 bases between the two ends. The CDR3 spells CASSLAPVSGNTIYF. The CDR3 DNA follows: TGTGCCAGCAGCTTAGCACCGGTCTCTGGAAACACCATATATTTT.